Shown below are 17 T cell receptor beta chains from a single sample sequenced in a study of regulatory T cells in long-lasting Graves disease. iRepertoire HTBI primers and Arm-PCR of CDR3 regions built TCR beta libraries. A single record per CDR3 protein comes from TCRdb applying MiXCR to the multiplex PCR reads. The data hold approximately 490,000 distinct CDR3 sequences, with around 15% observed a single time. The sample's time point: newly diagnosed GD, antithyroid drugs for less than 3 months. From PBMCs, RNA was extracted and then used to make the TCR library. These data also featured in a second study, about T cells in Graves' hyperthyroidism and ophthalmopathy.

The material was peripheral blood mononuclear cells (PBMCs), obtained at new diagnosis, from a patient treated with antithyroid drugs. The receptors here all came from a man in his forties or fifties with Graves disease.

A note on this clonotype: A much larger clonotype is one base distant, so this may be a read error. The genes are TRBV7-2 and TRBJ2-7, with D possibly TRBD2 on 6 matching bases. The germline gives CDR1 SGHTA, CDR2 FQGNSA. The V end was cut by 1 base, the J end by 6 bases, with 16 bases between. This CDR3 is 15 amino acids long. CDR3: CASSLEERVTAEQYF. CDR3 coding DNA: TGTGCCAGCAGCTTAGAGGAGCGGGTGACAGCCGAGCAGTACTTC.

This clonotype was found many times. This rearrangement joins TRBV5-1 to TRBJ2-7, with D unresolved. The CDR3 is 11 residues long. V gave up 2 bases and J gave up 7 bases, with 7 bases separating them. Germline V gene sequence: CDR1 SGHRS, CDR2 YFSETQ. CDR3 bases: TGCGCCAGCAGCTTAAGGGTGGAGCAGTACTTC. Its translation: CASSLRVEQYF.

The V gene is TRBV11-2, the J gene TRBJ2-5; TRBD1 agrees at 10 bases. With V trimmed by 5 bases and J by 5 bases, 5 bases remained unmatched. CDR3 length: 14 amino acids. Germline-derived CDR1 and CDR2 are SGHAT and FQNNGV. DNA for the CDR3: TGTGCCAGCAGCCCGCAGGGACAGGGGGAGACCCAGTACTTC. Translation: CASSPQGQGETQYF.

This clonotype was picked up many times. The CDR3: CASSRDTSARTQYF. CDR3 nucleotide sequence: TGTGCCAGCAGTCGGGACACCTCCGCGCGGACCCAGTACTTC. This chain uses TRBV11-1 with TRBJ2-5; D might be TRBD1 (6 bases). The germline gives CDR1 SGHAT, CDR2 FQDESV (reference sequence). Between the trimmed V and J ends, which lost 6 bases and 7 bases, there was a span of 18 bases. This CDR3 comprises 14 residues.

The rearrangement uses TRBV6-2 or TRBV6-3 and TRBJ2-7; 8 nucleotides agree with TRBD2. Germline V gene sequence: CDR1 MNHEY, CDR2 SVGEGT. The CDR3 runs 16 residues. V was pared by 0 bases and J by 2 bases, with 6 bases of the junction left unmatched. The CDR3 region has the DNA TGTGCCAGCAGTTACTCGCCAGCGGGAGCTCCCTACGAGCAGTACTTC. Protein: CASSYSPAGAPYEQYF.

The CDR3 loop is CSASGSRTGGTQYF. In DNA form, the CDR3 reads TGCAGTGCTAGCGGGAGTCGCACCGGGGGTACGCAGTATTTT. This chain links TRBV20-1 with TRBJ2-3; tentative D call: TRBD2 (6 bases). This CDR3 comprises 14 residues. CDR1 is DFQATT, CDR2 SNEGSKA, per germline (reference sequence). Deletions cut 3 bases from V and 8 bases from J, with 18 bases between.

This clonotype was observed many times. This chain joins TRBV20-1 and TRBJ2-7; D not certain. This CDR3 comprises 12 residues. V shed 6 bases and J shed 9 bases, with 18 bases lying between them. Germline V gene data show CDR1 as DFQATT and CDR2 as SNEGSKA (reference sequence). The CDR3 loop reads CSARRPTNSQYF. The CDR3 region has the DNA TGCAGTGCCCGACGACCTACGAATTCGCAGTACTTC.

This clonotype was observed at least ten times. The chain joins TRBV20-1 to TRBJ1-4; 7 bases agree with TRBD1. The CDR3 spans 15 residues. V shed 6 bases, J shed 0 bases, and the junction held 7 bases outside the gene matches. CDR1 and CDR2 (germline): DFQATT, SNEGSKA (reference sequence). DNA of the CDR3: TGCAGTGCCCTTGGGACAGCCGCAACTAATGAAAAACTGTTTTTT. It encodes CSALGTAATNEKLFF.

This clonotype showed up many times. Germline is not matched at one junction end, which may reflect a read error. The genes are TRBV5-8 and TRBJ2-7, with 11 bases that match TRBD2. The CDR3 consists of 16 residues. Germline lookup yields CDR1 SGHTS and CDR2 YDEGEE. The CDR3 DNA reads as TGCGCCAGCAGCTTGGATGGGACTAGCGGATATTACGAGCAGTACTTC. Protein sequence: CASSLDGTSGYYEQYF. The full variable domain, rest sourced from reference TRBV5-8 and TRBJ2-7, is EAGVTQSPTHLIKTRGQQATLRCSPISGHTSVYWYQQALGLGLQFLLWYDEGEERNRGNFPPRFSGRQFPNYSSELNVNALELEDSALYLCASSLDGTSGYYEQYFGPGTRLTVT.

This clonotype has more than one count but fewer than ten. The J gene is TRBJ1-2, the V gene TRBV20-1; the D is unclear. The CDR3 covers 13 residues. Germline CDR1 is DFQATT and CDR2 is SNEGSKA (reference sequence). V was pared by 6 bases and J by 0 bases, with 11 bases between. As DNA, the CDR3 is TGCAGTGCCATTCCCGGGGCTAACTATGGCTACACCTTC. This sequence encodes CSAIPGANYGYTF.

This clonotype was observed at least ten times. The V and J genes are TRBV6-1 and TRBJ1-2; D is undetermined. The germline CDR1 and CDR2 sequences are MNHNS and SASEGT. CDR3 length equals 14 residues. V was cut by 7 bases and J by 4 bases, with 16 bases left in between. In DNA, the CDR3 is TGTGCCAGCACCGACGGGAGCCAGGCCTATGGCTACACCTTC. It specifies CASTDGSQAYGYTF.

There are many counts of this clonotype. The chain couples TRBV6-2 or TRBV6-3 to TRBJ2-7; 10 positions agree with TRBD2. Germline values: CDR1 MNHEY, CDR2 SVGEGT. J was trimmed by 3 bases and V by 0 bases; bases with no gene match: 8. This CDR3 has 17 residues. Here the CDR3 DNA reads TGTGCCAGCAGTTACTCGATAGCTAGCGGGAGCCTCTACGAGCAGTACTTC. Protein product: CASSYSIASGSLYEQYF.

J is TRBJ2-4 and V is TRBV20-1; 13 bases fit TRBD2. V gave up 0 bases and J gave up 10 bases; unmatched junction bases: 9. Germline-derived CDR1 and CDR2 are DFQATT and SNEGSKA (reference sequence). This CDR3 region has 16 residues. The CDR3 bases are TGCAGTGCTAGAGAGGCCGGACTAGCGGGAGTATCTATTCAGTACTTC. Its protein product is CSAREAGLAGVSIQYF.

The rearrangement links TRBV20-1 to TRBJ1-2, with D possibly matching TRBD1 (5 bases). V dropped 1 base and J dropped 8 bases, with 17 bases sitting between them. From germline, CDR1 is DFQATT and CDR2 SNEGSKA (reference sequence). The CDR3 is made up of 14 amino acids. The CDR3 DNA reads TGCAGTGCTAGAGGTGGGGTGGCAGGGTACGGCTACACCTTC. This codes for CSARGGVAGYGYTF.

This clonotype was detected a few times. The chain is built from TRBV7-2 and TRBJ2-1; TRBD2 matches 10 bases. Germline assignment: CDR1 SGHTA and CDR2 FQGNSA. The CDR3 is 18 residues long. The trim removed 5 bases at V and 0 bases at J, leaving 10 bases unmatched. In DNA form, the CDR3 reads TGTGCCAGCAGCCCGGGGACTAGCGCTATAAACTCCTACAATGAGCAGTTCTTC. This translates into CASSPGTSAINSYNEQFF.

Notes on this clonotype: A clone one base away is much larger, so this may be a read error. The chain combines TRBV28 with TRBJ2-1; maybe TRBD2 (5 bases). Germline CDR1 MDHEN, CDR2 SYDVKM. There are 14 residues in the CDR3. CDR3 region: CASSLPSPLAKQSF. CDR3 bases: TGTGCCAGCAGTTTACCCTCCCCCCTAGCAAAGCAGTCCTTC.

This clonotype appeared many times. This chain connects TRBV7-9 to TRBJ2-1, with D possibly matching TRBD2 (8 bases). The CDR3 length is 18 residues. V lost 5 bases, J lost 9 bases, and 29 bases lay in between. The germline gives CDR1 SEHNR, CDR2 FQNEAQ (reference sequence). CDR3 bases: TGTGCCAGCAGCCTGGCAGGGGGGACGAGCGGGGGTCTTCGTGAGCAGTTCTTC. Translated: CASSLAGGTSGGLREQFF.